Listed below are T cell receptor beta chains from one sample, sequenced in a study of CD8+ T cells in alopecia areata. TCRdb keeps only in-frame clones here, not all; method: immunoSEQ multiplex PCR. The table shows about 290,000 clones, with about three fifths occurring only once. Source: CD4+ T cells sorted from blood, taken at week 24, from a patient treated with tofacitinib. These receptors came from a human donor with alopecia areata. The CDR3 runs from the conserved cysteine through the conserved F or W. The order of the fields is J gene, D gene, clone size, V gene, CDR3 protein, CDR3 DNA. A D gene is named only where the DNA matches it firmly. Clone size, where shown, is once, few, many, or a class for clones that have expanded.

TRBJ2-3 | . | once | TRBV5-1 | CASSGGDRTDTQYF | TGCGCCAGCAGCGGCGGGGATCGTACAGATACGCAGTATTTT
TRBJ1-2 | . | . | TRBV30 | CAWSVQGYGYTF | TGTGCCTGGAGTGTACAGGGATATGGCTACACCTTC
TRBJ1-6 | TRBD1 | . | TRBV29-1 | CSVCWGGTVNSPLHF | TGCAGCGTTTGCTGGGGTGGGACAGTTAATTCACCCCTCCACTTT
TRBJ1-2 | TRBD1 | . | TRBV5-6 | CASSFNLGQANYGYTF | TGTGCCAGCAGCTTTAATTTGGGACAGGCAAACTATGGCTACACCTTC
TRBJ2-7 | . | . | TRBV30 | CAWSGFGTPFMGQYF | TGTGCCTGGAGTGGATTTGGGACACCATTTATGGGGCAGTACTTC
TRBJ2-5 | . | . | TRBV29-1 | CSVSEEGRTQYF | TGCAGCGTTTCCGAGGAAGGGAGGACCCAGTACTTC
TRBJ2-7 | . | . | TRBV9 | CASSVEARGSYEQYF | TGTGCCAGCAGCGTAGAAGCCAGGGGCTCCTACGAGCAGTACTTC
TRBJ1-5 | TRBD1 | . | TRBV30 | CAWSVGTGGHQPQHF | TGTGCCTGGAGTGTTGGGACAGGGGGTCATCAGCCCCAGCATTTT
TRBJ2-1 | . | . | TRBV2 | CASSPQGRFGNEQFF | TGTGCCAGCAGCCCCCAGGGGCGGTTCGGAAATGAGCAGTTCTTC
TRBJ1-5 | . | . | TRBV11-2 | CASSPRRSQPQHF | TGTGCCAGCAGCCCCCGAAGAAGTCAGCCCCAGCATTTT
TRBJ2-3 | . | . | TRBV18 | CASSPRRGVYTDTQYF | TGTGCCAGCTCCCCCCGGAGGGGGGTGTACACAGATACGCAGTATTTT
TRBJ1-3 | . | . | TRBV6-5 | CASTPGPGAGNTIYF | TGTGCCAGCACCCCAGGCCCGGGAGCTGGAAACACCATATATTTT
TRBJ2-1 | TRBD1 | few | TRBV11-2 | CASRTRQGNSYNEQFF | TGTGCCAGCAGGACTAGACAGGGGAACTCCTACAATGAGCAGTTCTTC
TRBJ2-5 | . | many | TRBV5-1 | CASSARQETQYF | TGCGCCAGCAGCGCGAGACAAGAGACCCAGTACTTC
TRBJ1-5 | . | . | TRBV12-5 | CASGGGSQPQHF | TGTGCTAGTGGTGGAGGGTCTCAGCCCCAGCATTTT
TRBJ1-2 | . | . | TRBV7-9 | CASSLGPTAAYGYTF | TGTGCCAGCAGCTTAGGCCCGACGGCTGCCTATGGCTACACCTTC
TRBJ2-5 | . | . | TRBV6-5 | CASKPGLQETQYF | TGTGCCAGCAAACCAGGACTCCAAGAGACCCAGTACTTC
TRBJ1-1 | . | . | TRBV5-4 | CASSLANRGQGGKEGAFF | TGTGCCAGCAGCTTGGCCAATAGAGGCCAGGGCGGTAAGGAAGGAGCTTTCTTT
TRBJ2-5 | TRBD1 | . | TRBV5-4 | CASSSSTGEETQYF | TGTGCCAGCAGCTCCTCGACAGGGGAAGAGACCCAGTACTTC
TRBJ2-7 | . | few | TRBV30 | CAWSVPGRIYEQYF | TGTGCCTGGAGTGTGCCCGGCAGGATTTACGAGCAGTACTTC